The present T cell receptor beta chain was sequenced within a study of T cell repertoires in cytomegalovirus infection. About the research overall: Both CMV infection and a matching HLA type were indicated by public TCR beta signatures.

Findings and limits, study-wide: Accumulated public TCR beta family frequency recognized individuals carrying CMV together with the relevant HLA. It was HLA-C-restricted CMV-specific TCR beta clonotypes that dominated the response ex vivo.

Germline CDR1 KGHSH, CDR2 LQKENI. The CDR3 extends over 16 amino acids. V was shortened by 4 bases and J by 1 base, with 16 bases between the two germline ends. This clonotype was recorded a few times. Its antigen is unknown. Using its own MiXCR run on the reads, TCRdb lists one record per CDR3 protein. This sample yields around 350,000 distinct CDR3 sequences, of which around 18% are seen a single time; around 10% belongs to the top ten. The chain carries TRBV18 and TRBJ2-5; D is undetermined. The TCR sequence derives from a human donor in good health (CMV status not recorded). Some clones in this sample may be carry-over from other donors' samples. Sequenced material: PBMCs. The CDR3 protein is CASSLTRVNSQETQYF. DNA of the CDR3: TGTGCCAGCTCACTAACACGGGTTAACTCCCAAGAGACCCAGTACTTC.